The 13 T cell receptor beta chains listed next were all sequenced from one sample in a study of cytomegalovirus exposure and HLA in healthy donors. PCR employed 60 Vbeta and 13 Jbeta primers. The assay was immunoSEQ multiplex PCR, and TCRdb's table has in-frame clones only and misses some. Among more than 95,000 clones listed, 60% to 70% were seen once. The specimen was PBMCs. The receptors originated from a woman between 45 and 60 years old in good health and CMV-seronegative.

The chain combines TRBV7-2 with TRBJ1-1, with D perhaps TRBD1 (6 bases). Per germline, CDR1 SGHTA and CDR2 FQGNSA. The V end was cut by 5 bases, the J end by 5 bases, with 21 bases between. The CDR3 contains 16 residues. CDR3 in DNA: TGTGCCAGCAGCCGTTGGCAGGGGACGGGGGGGACTGAAGCTTTCTTT. Protein sequence: CASSRWQGTGGTEAFF. The whole variable domain, remainder taken from reference TRBV7-2 and TRBJ1-1, is GAGVSQSPSNKVTEKGKDVELRCDPISGHTALYWYRQSLGQGLEFLIYFQGNSAPDKSGLPSDRFSAERTGGSVSTLTIQRTQQEDSAVYLCASSRWQGTGGTEAFFGQGTRLTVV.

CDR3 loop: CASSLGPGARGYTF. The CDR3 nucleotides are TGTGCCAGCAGCTTAGGCCCAGGGGCTCGTGGCTACACCTTC. This chain uses TRBV7-2 with TRBJ1-2; possibly TRBD1 for D (6 bases). Trimming pared 1 base from V and 7 bases from J, leaving 13 bases between. CDR3 size: 14 residues. Germline V gene data show CDR1 as SGHTA and CDR2 as FQGNSA.

In its sample, this clone was seen once. The chain combines TRBV5-4 with TRBJ2-1, with D maybe TRBD2 (5 bases). The CDR3 is 18 residues long. Trimming removed 4 bases at V and 2 bases at J, with 22 bases between. CDR1 SGHNT and CDR2 YYREEE come from the germline V gene (reference sequence). For the CDR3, the DNA is TGTGCCAGCAGCCTAAATTCTATTTCGGGGTTAACCTACAATGAGCAGTTCTTC. It is translated as CASSLNSISGLTYNEQFF. Variable domain in full (rest from reference TRBV5-4 and TRBJ2-1): ETGVTQSPTHLIKTRGQQVTLRCSSQSGHNTVSWYQQALGQGPQFIFQYYREEENGRGNFPPRFSGLQFPNYSSELNVNALELDDSALYLCASSLNSISGLTYNEQFFGPGTRLTVL.

DNA of the CDR3: TGTGCCAGCAGCGGTAGCGGGAGCGTCGGTACGCAGTATTTT. It translates to CASSGSGSVGTQYF. The chain links TRBV9 to TRBJ2-3; 9 nucleotides match TRBD2. This CDR3 comprises 14 residues. Germline CDR1 and CDR2: SGDLS and YYNGEE. V lost 3 bases, J lost 8 bases, and 7 bases stayed unmatched.

This clone has just a few counts. The chain has TRBV5-1 and TRBJ1-1; D may be TRBD1 (5 bases). CDR1 and CDR2 from the germline V gene are SGHRS and YFSETQ. This CDR3 comprises 15 residues. With 3 bases removed from V and 11 bases from J, the gap between germline ends came to 23 bases. The CDR3 loop is CASSSDTATGGMAFF. The CDR3 DNA sequence: TGCGCCAGCAGCTCTGACACCGCGACGGGGGGGATGGCTTTCTTT.

DNA of the CDR3: TGTGCCAGACAGGGGAAGGATTCACCCCTCCACTTT. Amino acid sequence: CARQGKDSPLHF. The chain links TRBV2 to TRBJ1-6; 7 bases map to TRBD1. The trim removed 9 bases at V and 8 bases at J, leaving 4 bases unmatched. The CDR3 extends over 12 amino acids. The germline V gene encodes CDR1 SNHLY and CDR2 FYNNEI.

This sequence joins TRBV11-2 and TRBJ2-1, with D possibly matching TRBD2 (6 bases). Trimming shortened V by 1 base and J by 0 bases, and 10 bases separated the two germline ends. CDR1 and CDR2 from the germline V gene are SGHAT and FQNNGV. The length of the CDR3 is 16 residues. CDR3 region: CASSLVDGSSYNEQFF. The CDR3 bases are TGTGCCAGCAGCTTAGTTGACGGGAGCTCCTACAATGAGCAGTTCTTC.

The chain recombines TRBV9 with TRBJ1-2, with 7 positions matching TRBD1. CDR1 and CDR2 (germline): SGDLS, YYNGEE. V trimming: 3 bases; J trimming: 0 bases; junction bases outside the gene matches: 8. This CDR3 has 16 residues. CDR3: CASSEGTETSNYGYTF. The CDR3 DNA is TGTGCCAGCAGCGAAGGGACAGAGACCTCTAACTATGGCTACACCTTC.

A word on this clone: Sequence at one end of the junction differs from germline and may be a read error. The chain has TRBV11-3 and TRBJ1-1; no clear D. This CDR3 is built from 12 residues. Germline values: CDR1 SGHNT, CDR2 YENEEA. CDR3 sequence reads: CASSLLLWGECF. The CDR3 nucleotides read TGTGCCAGCAGCTTACTTCTCTGGGGAGAGTGCTTT.

The chain's CDR3 is CASSFRTGELFF. The CDR3 DNA follows: TGTGCCAGCAGTTTCAGAACCGGGGAGCTGTTTTTT. The genes are TRBV6-5 and TRBJ2-2, with D unclear. Trimming pared 4 bases from V and 5 bases from J, leaving 5 bases between. The CDR3 spans 12 residues. Looked up from germline, CDR1 is MNHEY and CDR2 is SVGAGI.

This sequence joins TRBV2 and TRBJ2-3, with unresolved D. The germline V and J ends were trimmed by 3 bases and 2 bases, with 12 bases remaining between them. The CDR3 contains 15 residues. CDR1 and CDR2 (germline): SNHLY, FYNNEI. The DNA of the CDR3 is TGTGCCAGCAGTGATCTGGGCCAGGCCACAGATACGCAGTATTTT. Translated: CASSDLGQATDTQYF.

V gene TRBV5-1 combines with J gene TRBJ2-2; 8 nucleotides align to TRBD2. Germline V gene lookup returns CDR1 SGHRS and CDR2 YFSETQ. With V trimmed by 4 bases and J by 6 bases, 17 bases remained unmatched. The CDR3 spans 18 residues. DNA of the CDR3: TGCGCCAGCAGCCCCGGAGAAACCTATAGCGGGAAGGCCGGGGAGCTGTTTTTT. This translates into CASSPGETYSGKAGELFF.

This clone has more than one count but fewer than ten. This rearrangement joins TRBV5-1 to TRBJ2-3; 8 bases align to TRBD1. The length of the CDR3 is 16 residues. Trimming took 0 bases from V and 1 from J; bases not matched to a gene: 4. Per germline, CDR1 SGHRS and CDR2 YFSETQ. CDR3 loop: CASSLGTGTGTDTQYF. CDR3 sequence (DNA): TGCGCCAGCAGCTTGGGGACAGGGACAGGCACAGATACGCAGTATTTT.